This TCR beta chain was identified in a study of CXCR3-negative and CXCR3-positive naive CD8 T cells. General study results and limits: For memory CD8+ cells diversity was much lower, but both naive subsets had comparably high diversity.

The CDR3 loop spans 14 amino acids. The germline V gene encodes CDR1 SEHNR and CDR2 FQNEAQ (reference sequence). Via 5' RACE with UMI labels, TRB cDNA libraries were prepared. TCRdb reprocessed the 5' RACE reads and stores each CDR3 protein as one record, lacking DNA. The listing contains some 130,000 distinct CDR3 sequences. A note on this clonotype: The antigen remains unidentified.

Sequenced sample: naive CXCR3- CD8+ T cells from blood. Indicated subset: CD45RO-CCR7+CD27+CD95- naive CD8+ T cells lacking CXCR3 (TNR3-). The TCR comes from a human donor in good health. Some clones in this sample may be carry-over from other donors' samples. The chain employs TRBV7-9 and TRBJ2-7; TCRdb indicates TRBD1, and absent DNA this call remains unverified. CDR3: CASSSISGTGEQYF.